The sequence of this TCR beta chain was determined in a study of blood T cell repertoires in COVID-19. Looking at the study overall: The United States, Italy and Spain supplied acute and convalescent COVID-19 samples.

CDR1 SGDLS and CDR2 YYNGEE come from the germline V gene. The CDR3 runs to 19 residues. The V and J ends lost 0 bases and 0 bases respectively, with 19 bases between them. Authors' data handling: Amplification with reference gene primers provided the estimates of nucleated cell counts. Here immunoSEQ multiplex PCR was the method, and the copy in TCRdb shows in-frame clones only, minus some. That table furnishes V, J and clone size, whereas the DNA furnished D and trimming. In the table there are under 150,000 clones, more than 70% of which are singletons. The sequence was obtained from a human donor in a cohort sampled during active COVID-19. This chain links TRBV9 with TRBJ2-1; a weak D match, TRBD2 (7 bases). Input material: peripheral blood. The CDR3 nucleotides read TGTGCCAGCAGCGTAGATTGGGGGGGGCGATTAAGCTCCTACAATGAGCAGTTCTTC. Translated, it gives CASSVDWGGRLSSYNEQFF.